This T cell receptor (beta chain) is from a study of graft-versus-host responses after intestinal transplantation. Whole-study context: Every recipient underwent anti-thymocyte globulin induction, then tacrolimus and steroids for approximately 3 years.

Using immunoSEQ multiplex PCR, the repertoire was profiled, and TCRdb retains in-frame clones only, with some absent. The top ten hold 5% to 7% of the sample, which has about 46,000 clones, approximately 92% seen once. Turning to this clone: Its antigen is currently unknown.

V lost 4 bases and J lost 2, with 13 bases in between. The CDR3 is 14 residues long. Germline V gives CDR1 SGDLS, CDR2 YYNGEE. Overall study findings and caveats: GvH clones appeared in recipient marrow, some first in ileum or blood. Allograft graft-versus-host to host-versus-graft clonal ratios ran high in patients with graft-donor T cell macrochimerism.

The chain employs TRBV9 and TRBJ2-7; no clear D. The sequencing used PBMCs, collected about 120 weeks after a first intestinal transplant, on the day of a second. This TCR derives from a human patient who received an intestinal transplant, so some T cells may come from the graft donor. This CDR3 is CASSPRTSTYEQYF. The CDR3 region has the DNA TGTGCCAGCAGCCCCCGGACGTCCACCTACGAGCAGTACTTC. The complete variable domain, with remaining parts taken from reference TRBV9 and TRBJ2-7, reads DSGVTQTPKHLITATGQRVTLRCSPRSGDLSVYWYQQSLDQGLQFLIQYYNGEERAKGNILERFSAQQFPDLHSELNLSSLELGDSALYFCASSPRTSTYEQYFGPGTRLTVT.